This TCR beta chain originates from a study of blood T cells in healthy people across ages. This clonotype turned up a few times. Using a J-beta primer mix together with a sample-barcoded 5' primer, a second PCR was run for roughly 7 to 11 cycles. TCRdb processed the 5' RACE reads anew with MiXCR; each CDR3 protein has one entry. The sample lists hundreds of thousands of distinct CDR3 sequences, more than 20% occurring once. The germline V gene encodes CDR1 SGHDN and CDR2 FVKESK. This CDR3 region has 16 residues. With V trimmed by 4 bases and J by 0 bases, 7 bases remained unmatched. This same sample was also part of a study on T cells of mothers and their children.

This sequence originates from a boy between 10 and 17 years old in good health. Sample: blood. The V gene is TRBV14, the J gene TRBJ1-1, with TRBD1 matching 8 bases. The CDR3 DNA is TGTGCCAGCAGCCTAAATAACAGGGGGATGAACACTGAAGCTTTCTTT. Translating it yields CASSLNNRGMNTEAFF.